The 17 T cell receptor beta chains below were found in one sample sequenced in a study of technical replicates of blood from several donors. Clones were sequenced by immunoSEQ multiplex PCR, and TCRdb holds only the in-frame ones, with some missing. The data show 9,000 to 15,000 clones, 90% to 95% seen once. Sequenced: PBMCs. These receptors were taken from a human donor in good health.

The rearrangement uses TRBV4-1 and TRBJ2-7; the match to TRBD1 covers 8 bases. The V gene's germline CDR1 is MGHRA and CDR2 YSYEKL. There are 14 residues in the CDR3. Trimming removed 5 bases from V and 3 bases from J; junction bases left unmatched: 6. CDR3 nucleotide sequence: TGCGCCAGCAGCTACGACAGGGGTCACTACGAGCAGTACTTC. Protein product: CASSYDRGHYEQYF.

This sequence joins TRBV19 and TRBJ2-1; 8 positions match TRBD2. The V and J ends lost 3 bases and 3 bases, in that order; junction bases with no gene match: 7. The CDR3 loop spans 16 amino acids. Germline lookup yields CDR1 LNHDA and CDR2 SQIVND (reference sequence). This CDR3 reads CASSIVGGRHYNEQFF. The CDR3 nucleotides are TGTGCCAGTAGTATTGTGGGCGGGAGGCACTACAATGAGCAGTTCTTC.

V usage is TRBV18 and J usage is TRBJ1-2; TRBD1 matches at 9 bases. V gave up 3 bases and J gave up 8 bases; unmatched junction bases: 10. The CDR3 totals 15 residues. CDR1 and CDR2 (germline): KGHSH, LQKENI. The CDR3 sequence: CASSPPSGTGLGYTF. Here the CDR3 DNA reads TGTGCCAGCTCACCCCCATCGGGGACAGGGTTAGGCTACACCTTC.

This chain links TRBV4-2 with TRBJ2-7, with 12 bases lining up with TRBD1. This CDR3 contains 16 residues. V dropped 3 bases and J dropped 5; count of bases not matched to a gene: 8. Germline values: CDR1 LGHNA, CDR2 YNFKEQ. DNA of the CDR3: TGTGCCAGCAGCCACTCACCGGGACAGGGGGCCGACGAGCAGTACTTC. This codes for CASSHSPGQGADEQYF.

The chain joins TRBV4-2 to TRBJ2-7; a weak D match, TRBD1 (5 bases). The ends were cut back, 0 bases at V and 6 bases at J, with 15 bases in the middle. Germline V gene lookup returns CDR1 LGHNA and CDR2 YNFKEQ. CDR3 length equals 15 residues. The CDR3 DNA sequence: TGTGCCAGCAGCCAAGATCGCGGCACAGGCGGCGAGCAGTACTTC. Protein sequence: CASSQDRGTGGEQYF.

The rearrangement links TRBV7-2 to TRBJ2-5, with 11 bases aligning to TRBD1. CDR1 and CDR2 from the germline V gene are SGHTA and FQGNSA. V was clipped by 4 bases and J by 5 bases; unmatched bases: 9. CDR3 length equals 16 residues. CDR3 amino acids: CASSSWGTGGMETQYF. In DNA form, the CDR3 reads TGTGCCAGCAGCTCCTGGGGGACAGGGGGGATGGAGACCCAGTACTTC.

The CDR3 DNA reads TGTGCCAGCAGCTTAATGGGGGGGACCTACGAGCAGTACTTC. Protein product: CASSLMGGTYEQYF. V usage is TRBV7-3 and J usage is TRBJ2-7; 7 nucleotides line up with TRBD2. The V gene end was trimmed by 1 base and the J gene end by 2 bases; junction bases not matched to a gene: 2. The CDR3 sequence is 14 residues long. Germline V gene sequence: CDR1 SGHTA, CDR2 FQGTGA.

The rearrangement joins TRBV25-1 to TRBJ1-1, with 7 bases identical to TRBD1. The V gene end was trimmed by 4 bases and the J gene end by 0 bases; junction bases not matched to a gene: 11. The CDR3 runs 17 residues. Per germline, CDR1 MGHDK and CDR2 SYGVNS. The CDR3 bases are TGTGCCAGCAGTGTAGATCAGGGGGATTGGATGAACACTGAAGCTTTCTTT. It yields the protein CASSVDQGDWMNTEAFF.

This sequence joins TRBV2 and TRBJ2-7, with 7 bases fitting TRBD2. Trimming took 1 base from V and 2 from J; bases not matched to a gene: 8. This CDR3 is built from 16 residues. CDR1 is SNHLY and CDR2 is FYNNEI in the germline V gene. The CDR3 reads CASSEGGLSYPYEQYF. CDR3 nucleotide sequence: TGTGCCAGCAGTGAAGGGGGACTATCGTATCCCTACGAGCAGTACTTC.

This clone was detected only a few times. V gene TRBV4-1 combines with J gene TRBJ2-7; 9 nucleotides line up with TRBD1. With 3 bases clipped from V and 5 bases from J, the junction kept 2 bases outside the gene matches. The CDR3 loop spans 13 amino acids. Per the germline V gene, CDR1 is MGHRA and CDR2 is YSYEKL. The CDR3 nucleotides are TGCGCCAGCAGCCAGGGACAGGGCGACGAGCAGTACTTC. Translated: CASSQGQGDEQYF.

This clone appeared a single time. Here the CDR3 reads CASSAGTGITGELFF. The CDR3 bases are TGCGCCAGCAGTGCCGGGACAGGGATCACCGGGGAGCTGTTTTTT. V usage is TRBV10-1 and J usage is TRBJ2-2; 9 bases match TRBD1. The CDR3 loop spans 15 amino acids. Trimming took 4 bases from V and 4 from J; bases not matched to a gene: 4. Germline loops: CDR1 WNHNN, CDR2 SYGVQD (reference sequence).

J is TRBJ2-7 and V is TRBV18; possible D gene TRBD1, 5 bases. This CDR3 spans 16 amino acids. Germline loops: CDR1 KGHSH, CDR2 LQKENI. V dropped 2 bases and J dropped 0 bases, with 14 bases sitting between them. The CDR3 region is CASSPLNSGASYEQYF. CDR3 sequence (DNA): TGTGCCAGCTCACCATTAAATTCTGGGGCCTCCTACGAGCAGTACTTC.

The gene calls are TRBV7-9 and TRBJ2-7; 10 bases agree with TRBD2. V shed 1 base and J 12 bases; nucleotides not matched to a gene: 6. CDR3 size: 13 residues. Germline CDR1 reads SEHNR; CDR2 reads FQNEAQ (reference sequence). The CDR3 sequence is CASSLDSSGSLYF. In DNA form, the CDR3 reads TGTGCCAGCAGCTTAGACTCTAGCGGGAGTTTGTACTTC.

This clone has a handful of counts. The rearrangement links TRBV25-1 to TRBJ2-2, with TRBD1 matching over 8 bases. After removal of 3 bases from V and 3 bases from J, the junction contained 0 bases not matched to a gene. This CDR3 contains 14 residues. CDR1 is MGHDK, CDR2 SYGVNS, per germline. CDR3 protein: CASSEDRDTGELFF. Here the CDR3 DNA reads TGTGCCAGCAGTGAGGACAGGGACACCGGGGAGCTGTTTTTT. Supplemented by reference TRBV25-1 and TRBJ2-2, the full variable domain reads EADIYQTPRYLVIGTGKKITLECSQTMGHDKMYWYQQDPGMELHLIHYSYGVNSTEKGDLSSESTVSRIRTEHFPLTLESARPSHTSQYLCASSEDRDTGELFFGEGSRLTVL.

V gene TRBV30 combines with J gene TRBJ2-1; D is perhaps TRBD2 (5 bases). Germline V lookup: CDR1 GTSNPN, CDR2 SVGIG (reference sequence). Trimming shortened V by 3 bases and J by 1 base, and 13 bases separated the two germline ends. There are 15 residues in the CDR3. CDR3 residues: CAWSPGELSYNEQFF. DNA for the CDR3: TGTGCCTGGAGCCCCGGGGAATTGTCCTACAATGAGCAGTTCTTC.

The rearrangement joins TRBV19 to TRBJ1-2; D unclear. Germline assignment: CDR1 LNHDA and CDR2 SQIVND (reference sequence). This CDR3 region has 15 residues. The germline V and J ends were trimmed by 8 bases and 0 bases, with 16 bases remaining between them. The CDR3 sequence: CASDEFGRANYGYTF. The CDR3 nucleotides read TGTGCCAGTGATGAGTTCGGTCGAGCTAACTATGGCTACACCTTC.

The J gene is TRBJ2-1, the V gene TRBV6-5; 7 positions agree with TRBD1. There are 15 residues in the CDR3. The V and J ends lost 0 bases and 6 bases, in that order; junction bases with no gene match: 5. Germline CDR1 MNHEY, CDR2 SVGAGI. The CDR3 DNA follows: TGTGCCAGCAGTTACTCCGGACAGGTGGGCAATGAGCAGTTCTTC. Amino acids: CASSYSGQVGNEQFF.